This is a list of T cell receptor beta chains from one sample in a study of regulatory T cells in long-lasting Graves disease. TCRdb re-analysed the multiplex PCR reads in MiXCR, keeping a single row per CDR3 protein. The sample includes 400,000 to 450,000 distinct CDR3 sequences, about 20% of them seen just once. This material consisted of peripheral blood mononuclear cells (PBMCs), taken when the disease was refractory, from a patient treated with antithyroid drugs. These receptors came from a female donor with Graves disease. Both conserved end residues are part of each CDR3. The order of the fields is clone size, J gene, D gene, V gene, CDR3 protein, CDR3 DNA. The D gene is left open where the match is weak. Clone size is stated in some rows and not others, as once, few, many or a class when expanded.

>-|TRBJ1-1|-|TRBV10-3
CAITADEGTEAFF
TGTGCCATCACGGCCGACGAGGGCACTGAAGCTTTCTTT
>-|TRBJ2-7|TRBD2|TRBV20-1
CSARAFWIEGGRTYEQYF
TGCAGTGCTAGAGCCTTCTGGATTGAGGGCGGGAGAACCTACGAGCAGTACTTC
>many|TRBJ1-2|-|TRBV28
CASRYRDGYTF
TGTGCCAGCAGGTACAGGGATGGCTACACCTTC
>many|TRBJ1-1|-|TRBV2
CASSRDNRPNTEAFF
TGTGCCAGCAGTCGGGACAACCGACCCAACACTGAAGCTTTCTTT
>few|TRBJ2-7|TRBD1|TRBV7-2
CASSVPPGQGAREQYF
TGTGCCAGCAGCGTACCACCGGGACAGGGGGCGCGAGAGCAGTACTTC
>-|TRBJ1-2|-|TRBV27
CASSSGTHYGYTF
TGTGCCAGCAGCTCCGGGACACACTATGGCTACACCTTC
>many|TRBJ2-7|TRBD1|TRBV2
CASSVDRGAYEQYF
TGTGCCAGCAGTGTGGACAGGGGGGCCTACGAGCAGTACTTC
>few|TRBJ2-7|-|TRBV7-2
CASSSGRKSSYEQYF
TGTGCCAGCAGCTCGGGACGGAAGAGCTCCTACGAGCAGTACTTC
>few|TRBJ1-5|-|TRBV28
CASRVWYSNQPQHF
TGTGCCAGCAGAGTGTGGTATAGCAATCAGCCCCAGCATTTT
>-|TRBJ2-4|TRBD2|TRBV25-1
CASSARTSGPKNIQYF
TGTGCCAGCAGTGCGAGGACTAGCGGACCCAAAAACATTCAGTACTTC
>-|TRBJ2-7|TRBD2|TRBV20-1
CSARDSGTLTGEQYF
TGCAGTGCTAGAGACAGCGGGACCCTAACAGGCGAGCAGTACTTC
>many|TRBJ2-7|-|TRBV7-8
CASSLVGLADNYEQYF
TGTGCCAGCAGCTTAGTAGGGTTAGCGGATAATTACGAGCAGTACTTC
>-|TRBJ1-1|-|TRBV5-1
CASSLAGSRAEAFF
TGCGCCAGCAGCTTGGCCGGTTCCCGCGCTGAAGCTTTCTTT
>few|TRBJ1-2|-|TRBV29-1
CSVRGVKNYGYTF
TGCAGCGTTAGGGGAGTTAAAAACTATGGCTACACCTTC
>-|TRBJ2-1|TRBD1|TRBV24-1
CATSGKRDRGRGQEAYNEQFF
TGTGCCACCAGTGGCAAACGGGACAGGGGGCGCGGGCAGGAGGCATACAATGAGCAGTTCTTC
>-|TRBJ1-2|TRBD1|TRBV30
CAWSVGTGYGYTF
TGTGCCTGGAGTGTGGGGACAGGGTATGGCTACACCTTC
>-|TRBJ2-1|-|TRBV12-3/TRBV12-4
CASSFSVANEQFF
TGTGCCAGCAGTTTTAGTGTAGCTAATGAGCAGTTCTTC
>-|TRBJ1-1|-|TRBV12-3/TRBV12-4
CASRRLGEAFF
TGTGCCAGCAGACGACTAGGTGAAGCTTTCTTT
>-|TRBJ1-4|-|TRBV7-9
CASSYRTRRTEEKLFF
TGTGCCAGCAGCTACAGGACAAGGCGGACTGAGGAAAAACTGTTTTTT
>-|TRBJ2-7|-|TRBV10-3
CAISAGTPSYEQYF
TGTGCCATCAGTGCGGGGACACCCTCCTACGAGCAGTACTTC
>many|TRBJ1-5|-|TRBV2
CASSEAQPNQPQHF
TGTGCCAGCAGTGAAGCCCAGCCCAATCAGCCCCAGCATTTT
>-|TRBJ2-2|TRBD1|TRBV11-2
CASSSLQGATGELFF
TGTGCCAGCAGCTCTTTACAGGGGGCAACCGGGGAGCTGTTTTTT
>many|TRBJ2-7|-|TRBV9
CASSVEGLPLYEQYF
TGTGCCAGCAGCGTAGAAGGACTACCTCTTTACGAGCAGTACTTC
>few|TRBJ2-7|-|TRBV5-1
CASSINRDYEQYF
TGCGCCAGCAGCATAAACAGGGACTACGAGCAGTACTTC
>few|TRBJ1-2|-|TRBV20-1
CSARVDSLLRSYTF
TGCAGTGCCAGGGTCGACAGCCTGTTGAGGAGCTACACCTTC
>few|TRBJ1-2|-|TRBV20-1
CSARDTGVTNYGYTF
TGCAGTGCTAGAGATACAGGAGTGACTAACTATGGCTACACCTTC
>few|TRBJ2-7|TRBD2|TRBV20-1
CSARDDMREGAYEQYF
TGCAGTGCTAGAGATGACATGCGGGAGGGAGCCTACGAGCAGTACTTC
>few|TRBJ1-4|TRBD1|TRBV7-9
CASSLRVGTGRIVEEKLFF
TGTGCCAGCAGCTTAAGAGTCGGGACAGGGAGGATAGTAGAAGAAAAACTGTTTTTT
>few|TRBJ1-6|-|TRBV20-1
CSASSGLNSPLHF
TGCAGTGCTAGCTCCGGCCTTAATTCACCCCTCCACTTT
>few|TRBJ1-1|-|TRBV10-3
CAIKAARLNTEAFF
TGTGCCATCAAGGCAGCGCGGTTGAACACTGAAGCTTTCTTT
>-|TRBJ1-1|-|TRBV7-9
CASSLGNLEAFF
TGTGCCAGCAGCTTAGGGAACCTTGAAGCTTTCTTT
>-|TRBJ2-1|-|TRBV5-1
CASSAGGDEQFF
TGCGCCAGCAGCGCCGGAGGGGATGAGCAGTTCTTC
>many|TRBJ2-5|-|TRBV15
CATSRDSMLETQYF
TGTGCCACCAGCAGAGATTCGATGCTAGAGACCCAGTACTTC
>-|TRBJ1-2|TRBD1|TRBV6-1
CASRDTGQGSNYGYTF
TGTGCCAGCAGAGACACCGGACAGGGCTCTAACTATGGCTACACCTTC
>-|TRBJ1-1|-|TRBV19
CASSPEWGSTEAFF
TGTGCCAGTAGTCCCGAGTGGGGGTCCACTGAAGCTTTCTTT
>few|TRBJ1-5|-|TRBV2
CASSGGSGNQPQHF
TGTGCCAGCAGTGGAGGGTCGGGCAATCAGCCCCAGCATTTT
>few|TRBJ1-1|TRBD1|TRBV9
CASSPRGQDEAFF
TGTGCCAGCAGCCCTCGCGGACAGGATGAAGCTTTCTTT
>-|TRBJ2-7|TRBD2|TRBV5-1
CASSWGAGVFEQYF
TGCGCCAGCAGCTGGGGAGCGGGAGTGTTCGAGCAGTACTTC
>few|TRBJ1-1|-|TRBV28
CASSFPRGMNTEAFF
TGTGCCAGCAGTTTCCCCAGGGGAATGAACACTGAAGCTTTCTTT
>-|TRBJ2-7|-|TRBV27
CASSFREGDEQYF
TGTGCCAGCAGTTTTCGTGAAGGGGACGAGCAGTACTTC
>many|TRBJ2-5|-|TRBV20-1
CSAPLAAQRETQYF
TGCAGTGCTCCTTTAGCGGCACAGCGAGAGACCCAGTACTTC
>few|TRBJ2-7|-|TRBV15
CATSIKLNYEQYF
TGTGCCACCAGCATAAAACTTAACTACGAGCAGTACTTC
>-|TRBJ2-5|TRBD2|TRBV3-1
CASTQRGPRVGTQYF
TGTGCCAGCACCCAGCGGGGCCCCAGGGTGGGGACCCAGTACTTC
>many|TRBJ2-5|-|TRBV12-3/TRBV12-4
CASSTRMTQYF
TGTGCCAGCAGCACGAGGATGACCCAGTACTTC
>few|TRBJ2-2|TRBD1|TRBV27
CASSYWTGQTGELFF
TGTGCCAGCAGTTACTGGACAGGCCAAACCGGGGAGCTGTTTTTT
>-|TRBJ2-2|TRBD1|TRBV24-1
CATQTGSYTGELFF
TGTGCCACCCAGACAGGGTCGTACACCGGGGAGCTGTTTTTT
>many|TRBJ2-2|-|TRBV2
CASIFAGELFF
TGTGCCAGCATTTTTGCCGGGGAGCTGTTTTTT
>-|TRBJ2-5|-|TRBV18
CASSQSPGLKETQYF
TGTGCCAGCTCCCAAAGCCCAGGCTTAAAGGAGACCCAGTACTTC
>many|TRBJ1-2|-|TRBV27
CASTSRESNYGYTF
TGTGCCAGCACGTCCAGGGAAAGTAACTATGGCTACACCTTC
>few|TRBJ1-5|TRBD1|TRBV6-5
CASSYRGQGGWYSNQPQHF
TGTGCCAGCAGTTACCGGGGACAGGGCGGCTGGTATAGCAATCAGCCCCAGCATTTT
>once|TRBJ2-7|TRBD2|TRBV4-3
CASSQDDGTSGYEQYF
TGCGCCAGCAGCCAGGACGACGGGACTAGCGGATACGAGCAGTACTTC
>-|TRBJ2-6|TRBD1|TRBV29-1
CSVGSGQGAVANVLTF
TGCAGCGTTGGCTCGGGACAGGGGGCGGTTGCCAACGTCCTGACTTTC
>few|TRBJ1-1|-|TRBV20-1
CSARDKGRGNTEAFF
TGCAGTGCTAGAGATAAAGGCAGGGGGAACACTGAAGCTTTCTTT
>few|TRBJ1-5|TRBD1|TRBV18
CASSPRTGVNQPQHF
TGTGCCAGCTCACCAAGGACAGGGGTCAATCAGCCCCAGCATTTT
>-|TRBJ1-3|-|TRBV20-1
CSAPHPDRISGNTVYF
TGCAGTGCGCCTCACCCTGACAGGATCTCTGGAAACACCGTATATTTT
>-|TRBJ2-7|-|TRBV20-1
CSATDFSSSYEQYF
TGCAGTGCAACGGACTTCTCCAGCTCCTACGAGCAGTACTTC
>many|TRBJ1-2|TRBD1|TRBV3-1
CASSNRGGYTF
TGTGCCAGCAGCAACAGGGGTGGCTACACCTTC
>-|TRBJ2-2|TRBD1|TRBV19
CATKPGTGVTGELFF
TGTGCCACCAAACCCGGGACAGGGGTCACCGGGGAGCTGTTTTTT